The entry that follows covers one T cell receptor beta chain sequence. This entry comes from a study of CD8 T cells in Susac syndrome. cDNA came from approximately 0.5 to 1 ug RNA primed by random hexamers. TCRdb itself ran the immunoSEQ multiplex PCR reads through MiXCR, one entry per CDR3 protein. Here the sample spans roughly 200,000 distinct CDR3 sequences, around 94% being singletons. Germline V gene lookup returns CDR1 DFQATT and CDR2 SNEGSKA (reference sequence). The CDR3 loop spans 11 amino acids. Trimming took off 3 bases at V and 4 bases at J, with 6 bases between the two ends. V gene TRBV20-1 combines with J gene TRBJ2-5; unclear D gene. The TCR originated in a human donor with Susac syndrome. Sequenced: CD4+ T cells from PBMCs. The CDR3 coding sequence is TGCAGTGCTAGTCTGGTAGAGACCCAGTACTTC. The encoded protein is CSASLVETQYF.